In its sample, the clone carrying this TCR beta chain was seen many times. This sample was included in a study of T cells after yellow fever vaccination. The ends were cut back, 4 bases at V and 0 bases at J, with 10 bases in the middle. This CDR3 has 14 amino acids. Germline V gives CDR1 SGHRS, CDR2 YFSETQ. TCRdb passed the 5' RACE reads through MiXCR, listing each CDR3 protein once. The table includes a few hundred thousand distinct CDR3 sequences, about 4% detected once. The V gene is TRBV5-1, the J gene TRBJ1-1, with D tentatively TRBD1 (6 bases). The clonotype originates from a man younger than 35 who received the YFV17D yellow fever vaccine. The sequencing here drew on PBMCs, taken 5 days after the yellow fever booster vaccination. For the CDR3, the DNA is TGCGCCAGCAGCCAACAGGGACTGAACACTGAAGCTTTCTTT. Translating gives CASSQQGLNTEAFF.